Below are 32 T cell receptor beta chains sequenced from a single sample in a study of Graves' ophthalmopathy and Graves' hyperthyroidism. Amplified material comprised TCR beta CDR3 regions derived from RNA transcripts. First-round RT-PCR relied on HTBI primers, and a second-round multiplex PCR came next. TCRdb re-analysed the multiplex PCR reads in MiXCR, keeping a single row per CDR3 protein. This table has hundreds of thousands of distinct CDR3 sequences, 22% appearing once. Sample: peripheral blood. The receptors derive from a woman between 18 and 30 years old with stable Graves' hyperthyroidism. Some clones in this sample may be carry-over from other donors' samples.

In its sample, this clonotype was seen many times. The V call is TRBV6-1, the J call TRBJ1-2; D remains ambiguous. The CDR3 runs 13 residues. V lost 6 bases to trimming and J lost 3 bases, with 11 bases between them. From germline, CDR1 is MNHNS and CDR2 SASEGT. CDR3 in DNA: TGTGCCAGCAGGGACCCGCGGGACTATGGCTACACCTTC. This translates into CASRDPRDYGYTF.

The chain is built from TRBV25-1 and TRBJ1-1; tentative D call: TRBD1 (6 bases). Germline-derived CDR1 and CDR2 are MGHDK and SYGVNS. The length of the CDR3 is 13 residues. V was trimmed by 2 bases and J by 11 bases, leaving 15 bases between them. The CDR3 sequence: CASSEGGTREAFF. DNA of the CDR3: TGTGCCAGCAGTGAAGGAGGGACACGGGAGGCTTTCTTT.

The chain employs TRBV6-5 and TRBJ2-6; no clear D. V shed 4 bases and J shed 0 bases, with 13 bases lying between them. Per germline, CDR1 MNHEY and CDR2 SVGAGI. This CDR3 has 17 residues. CDR3 coding DNA: TGTGCCAGCAGTTCCCCCGGACGCCGCTCTGGGGCCAACGTCCTGACTTTC. As protein: CASSSPGRRSGANVLTF.

This clonotype was observed a handful of times. J is TRBJ2-7 and V is TRBV11-2; 12 nucleotides align to TRBD2. CDR3 length: 18 amino acids. Trimming cost V 7 bases and J 0 bases; bases outside gene matches: 13. Germline V lookup: CDR1 SGHAT, CDR2 FQNNGV. The CDR3 DNA reads as TGTGCCAGCATCGCGCTCGCCCTAGCGGGGGGGAGCTCCTACGAGCAGTACTTC. It is translated as CASIALALAGGSSYEQYF.

This chain joins TRBV10-2 and TRBJ2-2; D is possibly TRBD2 (5 bases). This CDR3 has 14 residues. Germline V gives CDR1 WSHSY, CDR2 SAAADI. V was shortened by 8 bases and J by 0 bases, with 10 bases between the two germline ends. CDR3 protein: CASGRDTNTGELFF. The DNA of the CDR3 is TGCGCCAGCGGTCGGGATACGAACACCGGGGAGCTGTTTTTT.

At least ten counts were recorded for this clonotype. The chain has TRBV3-1 and TRBJ2-5; 11 positions match TRBD2. The CDR3 spans 14 residues. CDR1 and CDR2 (germline): LGHDT, YNNKEL (reference sequence). The ends lost 7 bases at V and 4 bases at J; junction bases unmatched: 5. The CDR3, as DNA: TGTGCCAGCACACTAGCGGGAGAGGGAGAGACCCAGTACTTC. Translated: CASTLAGEGETQYF.

This clonotype was counted ten times or more. The chain uses TRBV6-1 and TRBJ2-7; D remains unclear. Germline assignment: CDR1 MNHNS and CDR2 SASEGT. This CDR3 spans 14 amino acids. The V end was cut by 1 base, the J end by 0 bases, with 7 bases between. The CDR3 sequence: CASSEGVRSYEQYF. CDR3 sequence (DNA): TGTGCCAGCAGTGAAGGCGTCCGCTCCTACGAGCAGTACTTC.

This clonotype was recorded at least ten times. This chain connects TRBV20-1 to TRBJ2-7; D possibly corresponds to TRBD2 (5 bases). CDR1 and CDR2 (germline): DFQATT, SNEGSKA (reference sequence). The length of the CDR3 is 12 residues. V was trimmed by 3 bases and J by 4 bases, leaving 10 bases between them. The CDR3 DNA reads as TGCAGTGCTAGGCGTTCGGGGTACGAGCAGTACTTC. Its protein is CSARRSGYEQYF.

This clonotype was recorded at least ten times. The chain carries TRBV5-6 and TRBJ1-3, with no clear D. Trimming shortened V by 2 bases and J by 0 bases, and 15 bases separated the two germline ends. The CDR3 loop spans 17 amino acids. CDR1 SGHDT and CDR2 YYEEEE come from the germline V gene. The CDR3 DNA follows: TGTGCCAGCAGCTTTGAGGGCGGGAGATTCTCTGGAAACACCATATATTTT. This codes for CASSFEGGRFSGNTIYF.

This clonotype was seen more than once but under ten times. The chain links TRBV6-2 or TRBV6-3 to TRBJ1-6; D not certain. The germline V gene has CDR1 MNHEY and CDR2 SVGEGT. This CDR3 has 14 amino acids. Trimming took 6 bases from V and 8 from J, leaving 14 bases between them. The CDR3 loop reads CASSSTQWDSPLHF. The DNA of the CDR3 is TGTGCCAGCAGCTCGACTCAATGGGATTCACCCCTCCACTTT.

This clonotype has only a few counts. Here the CDR3 DNA reads TGTGCCAGTAGTATGAACAGGGACACTGAAGCTTTCTTT. Its protein is CASSMNRDTEAFF. The rearrangement links TRBV19 to TRBJ1-1; TRBD1 might be the D (6 bases). The ends were cut back, 3 bases at V and 3 bases at J, with 8 bases in the middle. From germline, CDR1 is LNHDA and CDR2 SQIVND (reference sequence). The CDR3 sequence is 13 residues long.

The sample holds many counts of this clonotype. The rearrangement uses TRBV20-1 and TRBJ2-5; D remains ambiguous. V lost 7 bases and J lost 3, with 3 bases in between. Germline V gene data show CDR1 as DFQATT and CDR2 as SNEGSKA (reference sequence). This CDR3 region has 9 residues. CDR3 nucleotides: TGCAGTGTTAAAGAGACCCAGTACTTC. Translating gives CSVKETQYF.

This clonotype was recorded many times. The chain couples TRBV24-1 to TRBJ2-5; D unclear. Germline V gives CDR1 KGHDR, CDR2 SFDVKD. V shed 3 bases and J shed 2 bases, with 9 bases lying between them. The CDR3 extends over 14 amino acids. The CDR3, as DNA: TGTGCCACCAGTGATCGACGGAAACAAGAGACCCAGTACTTC. Its translation is CATSDRRKQETQYF.

The genes are TRBV28 and TRBJ2-5; the D gene is possibly TRBD2 (6 bases). Looked up from germline, CDR1 is MDHEN and CDR2 is SYDVKM. V lost 8 bases and J lost 5, with 15 bases in between. This CDR3 has 13 residues. The CDR3 DNA reads TGTGCCAGCCTAGATTGGGGAGGCGAGACCCAGTACTTC. Translation: CASLDWGGETQYF.

In its sample, this clonotype was seen many times. J is TRBJ1-1 and V is TRBV11-2; D not certain. Germline CDR1 SGHAT, CDR2 FQNNGV. The CDR3 consists of 17 residues. V shed 5 bases and J shed 3 bases, with 22 bases lying between them. The CDR3 DNA sequence: TGTGCCAGCAGCCCCTACGTTTTCGCGGGGAGGGACACTGAAGCTTTCTTT. Its translation is CASSPYVFAGRDTEAFF.

The gene calls are TRBV28 and TRBJ1-2, with TRBD1 identical over 8 bases. Germline loops: CDR1 MDHEN, CDR2 SYDVKM. Trimming removed 5 bases from V and 8 bases from J; junction bases left unmatched: 10. The CDR3 covers 14 residues. The CDR3 DNA is TGTGCCAGCAGTCCAGACAGGGGAAGTTGGGGCTACACCTTC. Residues: CASSPDRGSWGYTF.

CDR3 in amino acids: CSARKLAGISYEQYF. CDR3 sequence (DNA): TGCAGTGCTAGAAAGCTAGCGGGGATATCCTACGAGCAGTACTTC. The V call is TRBV20-1, the J call TRBJ2-7; 9 nucleotides line up with TRBD2. CDR3 length equals 15 residues. CDR1 and CDR2 from the germline V gene are DFQATT and SNEGSKA (reference sequence). Trimming removed 2 bases from V and 1 base from J; junction bases left unmatched: 6.

This chain connects TRBV15 to TRBJ2-5, with 8 nucleotides matching TRBD1. V trimming: 1 base; J trimming: 5 bases; junction bases outside the gene matches: 3. The CDR3 is made up of 14 amino acids. Germline CDR1 and CDR2: LNHNV and YYDKDF (reference sequence). The CDR3 sequence is CATSRGTGIETQYF. The CDR3 bases are TGTGCCACCAGCAGAGGGACAGGGATTGAGACCCAGTACTTC.

This chain uses TRBV25-1 with TRBJ2-6; D gene ambiguous. Germline-derived CDR1 and CDR2 are MGHDK and SYGVNS. CDR3 length: 16 amino acids. The ends were cut back, 0 bases at V and 3 bases at J, with 9 bases in the middle. The CDR3 DNA is TGTGCCAGCAGTGAATATCAGGCTGGTGGGGCCAACGTCCTGACTTTC. Its translation is CASSEYQAGGANVLTF.

CDR3 residues: CASSGGRAGYTF. DNA of the CDR3: TGTGCCAGCAGTGGGGGCAGGGCTGGCTACACCTTC. The chain recombines TRBV6-1 with TRBJ1-2; a weak D match, TRBD1 (5 bases). Germline CDR1 reads MNHNS; CDR2 reads SASEGT. The V end was cut by 4 bases, the J end by 7 bases, with 10 bases between. CDR3 length: 12 residues.

This clonotype was counted between two and nine times. The rearrangement links TRBV11-3 to TRBJ1-3; D possibly corresponds to TRBD1 (5 bases). This CDR3 is 15 amino acids long. V lost 3 bases to trimming and J lost 3 bases, with 12 bases between them. Germline V gene lookup returns CDR1 SGHNT and CDR2 YENEEA. This chain's CDR3 is CASSFLRGVGNTIYF. The DNA of the CDR3 is TGTGCCAGCAGCTTTCTTAGAGGGGTTGGAAACACCATATATTTT.

This clonotype has ten or more counts. The V and J genes are TRBV24-1 and TRBJ2-5, with no clear D. The CDR3 has 13 amino acids. Germline V CDR1 and CDR2: KGHDR, SFDVKD. Trimming cost V 1 base and J 3 bases, with 5 bases left between them. The CDR3 spells CATSDFSEETQYF. CDR3 nucleotide sequence: TGTGCCACCAGTGATTTTTCCGAAGAGACCCAGTACTTC.

This clonotype appeared many times. The rearrangement joins TRBV7-9 to TRBJ1-2; 9 bases agree with TRBD1. Germline V CDR1 and CDR2: SEHNR, FQNEAQ (reference sequence). There are 15 residues in the CDR3. Losses at the gene ends were 3 bases for V and 3 bases for J; bases not matched to a gene: 5. The CDR3 here is CASSFPTGGDYGYTF. The CDR3 nucleotides are TGTGCCAGCAGCTTCCCGACAGGGGGTGACTATGGCTACACCTTC.

Regarding this clonotype: One end of the junction does not line up with germline, which may come from a read error. The rearrangement joins TRBV6-5 to TRBJ1-1; the D is unclear. Looked up from germline, CDR1 is MNHEY and CDR2 is SVGAGI. The CDR3 has 13 amino acids. The CDR3 loop is CASSTDHNTESFF. The CDR3 region has the DNA TGTGCCAGCAGTACCGACCATAACACTGAATCTTTCTTT.

In its sample, this clonotype was seen many times. The chain uses TRBV5-1 and TRBJ1-5; D remains unclear. The CDR3 totals 15 residues. CDR1 and CDR2 (germline): SGHRS, YFSETQ. Trimming removed 0 bases at V and 3 bases at J, with 10 bases between. The CDR3 DNA sequence: TGCGCCAGCAGCTTGGCAGAGGAATACAATCAGCCCCAGCATTTT. The encoded protein is CASSLAEEYNQPQHF.

Many counts were recorded for this clonotype. V is TRBV6-2 or TRBV6-3 and J is TRBJ1-2; no clear D. Germline values: CDR1 MNHEY, CDR2 SVGEGT. The CDR3 runs to 15 residues. Trimming took off 6 bases at V and 4 bases at J, with 18 bases between the two ends. CDR3 amino acids: CASSPSAVRGYGYTF. The CDR3 nucleotides read TGTGCCAGCAGCCCCTCCGCGGTCCGGGGCTATGGCTACACCTTC.

The chain uses TRBV10-3 and TRBJ2-2; TRBD1 is a possible D gene (6 bases). Germline V gene sequence: CDR1 ENHRY, CDR2 SYGVKD. Trimming took off 6 bases at V and 5 bases at J, with 13 bases between the two ends. The CDR3 consists of 14 residues. CDR3 loop: CAIRRQADTGELFF. The DNA for the CDR3 is TGTGCCATCAGAAGACAGGCGGATACCGGGGAGCTGTTTTTT.

This clonotype came up many times. V gene TRBV9 combines with J gene TRBJ2-7; tentative D call: TRBD2 (5 bases). CDR1 is SGDLS and CDR2 is YYNGEE in the germline V gene. This CDR3 contains 14 residues. Trimming removed 4 bases at V and 3 bases at J, with 14 bases between. The CDR3 bases are TGTGCCAGCAGCCCCTACCCGGGAAACTACGAGCAGTACTTC. Translating it yields CASSPYPGNYEQYF.

This chain uses TRBV12-3 or TRBV12-4 with TRBJ2-5; 14 positions match TRBD2. V dropped 1 base and J dropped 5; count of bases not matched to a gene: 12. The CDR3 length is 19 residues. CDR3 loop: CASSLERGLAGEEAETQYF. CDR3 bases: TGTGCCAGCAGTTTAGAAAGGGGACTAGCGGGAGAAGAGGCCGAGACCCAGTACTTC.

Turning to this clonotype: An end of the junction differs from the germline gene, which may be a read error. V and J are TRBV15 and TRBJ1-2; no clear D gene. CDR3 length: 14 amino acids. The germline V gene has CDR1 LNHNV and CDR2 YYDKDF (reference sequence). CDR3 amino acids: CATSREMDSYGYTF. The CDR3 DNA sequence: TGTGCCACCAGCAGAGAAATGGACTCCTATGGTTACACCTTC. The full variable domain, with the rest looked up from reference TRBV15 and TRBJ1-2, is DAMVIQNPRYQVTQFGKPVTLSCSQTLNHNVMYWYQQKSSQAPKLLFHYYDKDFNNEADTPDNFQSRRPNTSFCFLDIRSPGLGDTAMYLCATSREMDSYGYTFGSGTRLTVV.

The rearrangement links TRBV7-9 to TRBJ2-5, with D perhaps being TRBD1 or TRBD2 (5 bases each). The V and J ends lost 5 bases and 0 bases respectively, with 13 bases between them. CDR1 SEHNR and CDR2 FQNEAQ come from the germline V gene (reference sequence). CDR3 length: 15 residues. This CDR3 is CASSTRDLYQETQYF. The CDR3 bases are TGTGCCAGCAGCACTAGGGACCTCTACCAAGAGACCCAGTACTTC. Filled out from reference TRBV7-9 and TRBJ2-5, the complete variable domain reads DTGVSQNPRHKITKRGQNVTFRCDPISEHNRLYWYRQTLGQGPEFLTYFQNEAQLEKSRLLSDRFSAERPKGSFSTLEIQRTEQGDSAMYLCASSTRDLYQETQYFGPGTRLLVL.

This clonotype was seen many times. This chain links TRBV20-1 with TRBJ2-5; D not certain. The germline V and J ends were trimmed by 3 bases and 3 bases, with 11 bases remaining between them. CDR1 is DFQATT and CDR2 is SNEGSKA in the germline V gene (reference sequence). The CDR3 has 13 residues. As DNA, the CDR3 is TGCAGTGCTAGTCGAGACGGAAAAGAGACCCAGTACTTC. This codes for CSASRDGKETQYF.